The T cell receptor (beta chain) under discussion was sequenced for a study of early T cells in non-severe SARS-CoV-2 infection. Study information: With bulk RNA from unsorted whole blood as input, sequencing yielded unpaired chains.

The CDR3 contains 16 residues. J gave up 2 bases and V 8 bases, and 12 bases lay outside the gene matches. The library protocol tagged individual cDNA molecules with unique molecular identifiers. One entry per CDR3 protein results from TCRdb running MiXCR on the 5' RACE reads. The sample has tens of thousands of distinct CDR3 sequences; roughly 12% are singletons. Material: whole blood, obtained at baseline. This sequence was found in an adult who was a healthcare worker with PCR-confirmed SARS-CoV-2 infection or an uninfected control (not recorded which). The rearrangement uses TRBV12-3 or TRBV12-4 and TRBJ2-3, with TRBD2 matching over 8 bases. This CDR3 reads CASLHFGGGNTDTQYF. DNA of the CDR3: TGTGCCAGCCTTCACTTTGGCGGGGGGAACACAGATACGCAGTATTTT.